These 2 T cell receptor delta chains were all obtained from the same sample, sequenced in a study of γδ T cells in repeated Plasmodium falciparum infection. TCRdb called clones from the multiplex PCR reads again using CATT. The table lists about 89,000 delta-chain clones, about 1.5% of them singletons, with over 8% in the top ten. Flow sorting of PBMC yielded separate Vgamma9/Vdelta2+ and Vdelta2-negative gammadelta T cell populations for bulk repertoire analysis. Sequenced sample: gamma-delta T cells from blood. The receptors derive from a pool of human donors (malaria-infected and uninfected, not separated).

Comments on this clone: A read error likely explains why the TCRdb protein, taken from a much larger clone, differs from this DNA's translation at residue 7; the protein shown is translated from the DNA. The chain has TRDV2 and TRDJ1; D is possibly TRDD3 (5 bases). Matching the DNA to germline supplied the J gene, which TCRdb does not give. V was shortened by 0 bases and J by 0 bases, with 22 bases between the two germline ends. Germline CDR1 and CDR2: GEAIGNYY and EKD. The CDR3 has 19 residues. The CDR3 DNA reads TGTGCCTGTGACACCCTAGAAGTGGGATTGCGACCCTACACCGATAAACTCATCTTT. Translating gives CACDTLEVGLRPYTDKLIF.

This clone occurred many times. The V call is TRDV2, the J call TRDJ1; 9 nucleotides agree with TRDD3. In germline, CDR1 is GEAIGNYY, CDR2 EKD. The ends lost 1 base at V and 0 bases at J; junction bases unmatched: 11. This CDR3 has 18 amino acids. CDR3 nucleotide sequence: TGTGCCTGTGACACTTTACTGGGGGAACACCCTTACACCGATAAACTCATCTTT. It is translated as CACDTLLGEHPYTDKLIF.